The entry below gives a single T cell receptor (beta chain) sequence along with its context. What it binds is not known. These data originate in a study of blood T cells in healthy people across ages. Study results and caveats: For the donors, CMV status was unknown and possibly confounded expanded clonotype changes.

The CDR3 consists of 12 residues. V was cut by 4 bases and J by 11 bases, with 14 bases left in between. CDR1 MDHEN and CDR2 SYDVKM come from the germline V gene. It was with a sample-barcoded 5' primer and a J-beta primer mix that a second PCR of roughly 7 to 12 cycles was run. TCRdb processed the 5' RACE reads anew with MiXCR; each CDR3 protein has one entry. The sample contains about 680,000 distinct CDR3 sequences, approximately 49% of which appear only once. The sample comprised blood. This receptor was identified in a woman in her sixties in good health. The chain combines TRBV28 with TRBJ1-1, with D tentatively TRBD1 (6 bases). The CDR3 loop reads CASSSGGPIAFF. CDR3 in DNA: TGTGCCAGCAGTTCTGGGGGCCCGATCGCTTTCTTT.